This entry features one T cell receptor beta chain sequence. Germline-derived CDR1 and CDR2 are MNHNY and SVGAGI (reference sequence). This CDR3 has 17 amino acids. The V and J ends lost 2 bases and 3 bases, in that order; junction bases with no gene match: 13. Via MiXCR, TCRdb re-called the reads, giving one row per CDR3 protein. The profile covers under 800,000 distinct CDR3 sequences, with 20% to 30% appearing a single time and 8% taken by the ten largest. The data are from a study of T cell repertoires in cytomegalovirus infection. The chain combines TRBV6-6 with TRBJ2-7; 7 positions agree with TRBD1. Material for sequencing was CD8+ T cells from PBMCs. This receptor was obtained from a human donor in good health (CMV status not recorded). Some clones in this sample may be carry-over from other donors' samples. The CDR3 loop reads CASSYGDSPGVVYEQYF. CDR3 nucleotide sequence: TGTGCCAGCAGTTACGGGGACAGTCCCGGAGTGGTCTACGAGCAGTACTTC.